Shown below are 27 T cell receptor beta chains from a single sample sequenced in a study of blood T cell repertoires in COVID-19. Profiled with immunoSEQ multiplex PCR; TCRdb holds only in-frame clones, not every one. The sample shows over 10,000 clones, 70% to 90% of them seen only once. The specimen sequenced was peripheral blood. The receptors come from a man older than 75 with acute or convalescent COVID-19.

The chain recombines TRBV2 with TRBJ2-7; 11 bases are shared with TRBD2. The germline V gene has CDR1 SNHLY and CDR2 FYNNEI. J gave up 0 bases and V 8 bases, and 3 bases lay outside the gene matches. This CDR3 comprises 14 residues. CDR3: CASYSGGASYEQYF. CDR3 DNA: TGTGCCAGCTATAGCGGGGGGGCCTCCTACGAGCAGTACTTC.

This chain connects TRBV4-1 to TRBJ1-2; no reliable D call. CDR1 and CDR2 from the germline V gene are MGHRA and YSYEKL. The CDR3 totals 14 residues. V dropped 1 base and J dropped 5 bases, with 11 bases sitting between them. CDR3 region: CASSQGPRLYGYTF. Written as DNA, the CDR3 is TGCGCCAGCAGCCAAGGACCCAGGTTGTATGGCTACACCTTC.

V and J are TRBV5-4 and TRBJ2-3; 8 bases agree with TRBD2. Losses at the gene ends were 2 bases for V and 8 bases for J; bases not matched to a gene: 10. This CDR3 contains 15 residues. Germline assignment: CDR1 SGHNT and CDR2 YYREEE (reference sequence). DNA for the CDR3: TGTGCCAGCAGCTTCCAGCGGGAGCCCCAAGGTACGCAGTATTTT. Translation gives CASSFQREPQGTQYF. Based on the CDR3 plus reference TRBV5-4 and TRBJ2-3, the full variable domain is ETGVTQSPTHLIKTRGQQVTLRCSSQSGHNTVSWYQQALGQGPQFIFQYYREEENGRGNFPPRFSGLQFPNYSSELNVNALELDDSALYLCASSFQREPQGTQYFGPGTRLTVL.

CDR3 loop: CASSSISLGAGTGELFF. CDR3 nucleotides: TGTGCCAGCAGCTCCATTTCCTTGGGGGCAGGGACCGGGGAGCTGTTTTTT. This chain uses TRBV11-2 with TRBJ2-2, with D perhaps TRBD1 (6 bases). The V gene lost 4 bases and the J gene lost 5 bases, with 20 bases spanning the gap. CDR3 length: 17 amino acids. The germline V gene has CDR1 SGHAT and CDR2 FQNNGV. The whole variable domain, filled in from reference TRBV11-2 and TRBJ2-2, reads EAGVAQSPRYKIIEKRQSVAFWCNPISGHATLYWYQQILGQGPKLLIQFQNNGVVDDSQLPKDRFSAERLKGVDSTLKIQPAKLEDSAVYLCASSSISLGAGTGELFFGEGSRLTVL.

This clone was detected a few times. The chain couples TRBV19 to TRBJ1-5; 8 bases fit TRBD1. The CDR3 consists of 15 residues. CDR1 is LNHDA, CDR2 SQIVND, per germline (reference sequence). V trimming: 7 bases; J trimming: 7 bases; junction bases outside the gene matches: 12. The CDR3 nucleotides read TGTGCCAGTACCAACTCGGACAGGGTTCAACAGCCCCAGCATTTT. This gives the protein CASTNSDRVQQPQHF.

This chain uses TRBV4-1 with TRBJ1-2; 11 nucleotides match TRBD1. The CDR3 contains 15 residues. Germline lookup yields CDR1 MGHRA and CDR2 YSYEKL. The J segment lost 9 bases and the V segment lost 1 base, leaving 7 bases of the junction unmatched. CDR3 sequence: CASSQVGQGAYRYTF. The CDR3, as DNA: TGCGCCAGCAGCCAAGTCGGACAGGGGGCGTATCGCTACACCTTC.

The chain joins TRBV2 to TRBJ2-1, with D tentatively TRBD2 (5 bases). Trimming took off 4 bases at V and 6 bases at J, with 13 bases between the two ends. This CDR3 contains 14 residues. Germline V lookup: CDR1 SNHLY, CDR2 FYNNEI. CDR3 nucleotides: TGTGCCAGCAGTGCACGGGAAGGCATCAATGAGCAGTTCTTC. Protein product: CASSAREGINEQFF.

The V and J genes are TRBV30 and TRBJ2-7, with 8 nucleotides matching TRBD1. Germline CDR1 GTSNPN, CDR2 SVGIG (reference sequence). There are 13 residues in the CDR3. The V and J ends lost 2 bases and 6 bases, in that order; junction bases with no gene match: 6. The DNA of the CDR3 is TGTGCCTGGAGTCCGGACAGGGTGGGCGAGCAGTACTTC. Its translation: CAWSPDRVGEQYF. Complete variable domain (other parts from reference TRBV30 and TRBJ2-7): SQTIHQWPATLVQPVGSPLSLECTVEGTSNPNLYWYRQAAGRGLQLLFYSVGIGQISSEVPQNLSASRPQDRQFILSSKKLLLSDSGFYLCAWSPDRVGEQYFGPGTRLTVT.

J is TRBJ2-2 and V is TRBV30, with 10 positions matching TRBD1. V dropped 5 bases and J dropped 6; count of bases not matched to a gene: 9. The germline V gene has CDR1 GTSNPN and CDR2 SVGIG (reference sequence). The CDR3 has 15 amino acids. CDR3 DNA sequence: TGTGCCTGGGCTATGGACAGGGGGTTGGCCGGGGAGCTGTTTTTT. Translation gives CAWAMDRGLAGELFF.

The chain is built from TRBV30 and TRBJ2-5; 9 bases line up with TRBD2. Trimming removed 5 bases from V and 7 bases from J; junction bases left unmatched: 8. CDR3 length equals 13 residues. From germline, CDR1 is GTSNPN and CDR2 SVGIG (reference sequence). This chain's CDR3 is CAWGSGGFRTQYF. The CDR3 DNA reads TGTGCCTGGGGGAGCGGGGGGTTTCGGACCCAGTACTTC.

J is TRBJ2-5 and V is TRBV16; maybe TRBD2 (6 bases). Per germline, CDR1 KGHSY and CDR2 FQNENV. The V gene lost 4 bases and the J gene lost 3 bases, with 6 bases spanning the gap. The CDR3 is made up of 12 amino acids. This CDR3 reads CASSRGEETQYF. CDR3 bases: TGTGCCAGCAGCCGGGGGGAAGAGACCCAGTACTTC.

The chain carries TRBV5-4 and TRBJ1-2, with 8 bases matching TRBD1. Trimming took 3 bases from V and 4 from J; bases not matched to a gene: 5. CDR3 length: 14 amino acids. Germline V lookup: CDR1 SGHNT, CDR2 YYREEE (reference sequence). CDR3 residues: CASSSNRGAYGYTF. In DNA, the CDR3 is TGTGCCAGCAGCTCAAACAGGGGGGCCTATGGCTACACCTTC. Full variable domain (remainder filled in from reference TRBV5-4 and TRBJ1-2): ETGVTQSPTHLIKTRGQQVTLRCSSQSGHNTVSWYQQALGQGPQFIFQYYREEENGRGNFPPRFSGLQFPNYSSELNVNALELDDSALYLCASSSNRGAYGYTFGSGTRLTVV.

This CDR3 is CASNPTGSQPQHF. The CDR3 nucleotides read TGTGCCAGCAATCCGACAGGCAGTCAGCCCCAGCATTTT. The chain couples TRBV6-5 to TRBJ1-5, with D maybe TRBD1 (6 bases). The CDR3 runs 13 residues. Germline CDR1 reads MNHEY; CDR2 reads SVGAGI. Trimming pared 7 bases from V and 6 bases from J, leaving 13 bases between.

This rearrangement joins TRBV4-2 to TRBJ2-3, with D perhaps TRBD1 (5 bases). The V gene's germline CDR1 is LGHNA and CDR2 YNFKEQ. This CDR3 contains 15 residues. Deletions cut 2 bases from V and 0 bases from J, with 9 bases between. In DNA form, the CDR3 reads TGTGCCAGCAGCCAACGAACAGGTAGCACAGATACGCAGTATTTT. Translation gives CASSQRTGSTDTQYF.

The genes are TRBV7-2 and TRBJ1-3; D unclear. Trimming left V 3 bases short and J 4 bases short, with 7 bases between. This CDR3 is 13 amino acids long. Germline CDR1 is SGHTA and CDR2 is FQGNSA. The CDR3 reads CASSLTLGNTIYF. The CDR3 DNA is TGTGCCAGCAGCTTGACTTTAGGAAACACCATATATTTT.

The chain is built from TRBV11-2 and TRBJ2-7; 11 bases are shared with TRBD1. CDR1 and CDR2 (germline): SGHAT, FQNNGV. The CDR3 is 15 residues long. Unmatched junction bases numbered 8, after V lost 5 bases and J lost 5 bases. CDR3 sequence (DNA): TGTGCCAGCAGCACACTGGGACAGGGGGTCCACGAGCAGTACTTC. This sequence encodes CASSTLGQGVHEQYF.

The chain is built from TRBV7-8 and TRBJ1-4; D is ambiguous. The CDR3 has 12 amino acids. Germline CDR1 is SGHVS and CDR2 is FQNEAQ. The V end lost 6 bases, the J end lost 7 bases, and 9 bases lay between the germline ends. Written as DNA, the CDR3 is TGTGCCAGCAGGCCAAGAGGTGAAAAACTGTTTTTT. Amino acid sequence: CASRPRGEKLFF.

The chain joins TRBV18 to TRBJ2-7, with 12 bases matching TRBD1. Trimming removed 4 bases from V and 5 bases from J; junction bases left unmatched: 6. The CDR3 loop spans 15 amino acids. In germline, CDR1 is KGHSH, CDR2 LQKENI. CDR3 coding DNA: TGTGCCAGCTCACAACCCGGGACAGGGGGCCACGAGCAGTACTTC. Amino acids: CASSQPGTGGHEQYF.

This clone appeared once. The genes are TRBV7-6 and TRBJ2-7; D perhaps matches TRBD2 (5 bases). The V and J ends lost 3 bases and 5 bases respectively, with 11 bases between them. Germline-derived CDR1 and CDR2 are SGHVS and FNYEAQ. The CDR3 has 13 residues. CDR3 DNA: TGTGCCAGCAGCTTGATAAGGCGGGACGAGCAGTACTTC. It encodes CASSLIRRDEQYF.

The genes are TRBV7-9 and TRBJ1-1; D possibly corresponds to TRBD1 (5 bases). Germline V gene sequence: CDR1 SEHNR, CDR2 FQNEAQ (reference sequence). Trimming took 6 bases from V and 10 from J, leaving 27 bases between them. The length of the CDR3 is 16 residues. The CDR3 loop is CASRPSGGRGAGGAFF. The CDR3 DNA reads as TGTGCCAGCAGACCTAGCGGGGGTCGGGGCGCGGGTGGAGCTTTCTTT.

V is TRBV6-2 or TRBV6-3 and J is TRBJ2-7, with D unresolved. The CDR3 runs 13 residues. Trimming removed 2 bases at V and 7 bases at J, with 12 bases between. From germline, CDR1 is MNHEY and CDR2 SVGEGT. The CDR3 DNA follows: TGTGCCAGCAGTTACCGGGTAGAGAATGAGCAGTACTTC. Translating gives CASSYRVENEQYF.

The chain employs TRBV5-1 and TRBJ2-7; D is undetermined. From germline, CDR1 is SGHRS and CDR2 YFSETQ. The CDR3 runs to 13 residues. Trimming shortened V by 3 bases and J by 0 bases, and 7 bases separated the two germline ends. CDR3 sequence (DNA): TGCGCCAGCAGCTCCGACAACTCCTACGAGCAGTACTTC. Residues: CASSSDNSYEQYF.

The chain is built from TRBV3-1 (or the pseudogene TRBV3-2) and TRBJ1-3; D is uncertain. The CDR3 is 16 amino acids. V dropped 5 bases and J dropped 2 bases, with 16 bases sitting between them. The germline V gene encodes CDR1 LGHDT and CDR2 YNNKEL (reference sequence). CDR3 amino acids: CASSYRHARPGNTIYF. The CDR3 DNA reads as TGTGCCAGCAGCTACCGACACGCCAGGCCTGGAAACACCATATATTTT.

This chain uses TRBV2 with TRBJ2-7, with 12 bases identical to TRBD1. CDR1 and CDR2 from the germline V gene are SNHLY and FYNNEI. Unmatched junction bases numbered 10, after V lost 6 bases and J lost 7 bases. The length of the CDR3 is 15 residues. The CDR3 DNA is TGTGCCAGCAGGGGACAGGGGGCGCAAACGGGTGAGCAGTACTTC. Translated, it gives CASRGQGAQTGEQYF.

This clone is large. The chain employs TRBV19 and TRBJ2-7, with a possible D match to TRBD2 (6 bases). V lost 0 bases to trimming and J lost 5 bases, with 11 bases between them. The CDR3 runs 14 residues. In germline, CDR1 is LNHDA, CDR2 SQIVND (reference sequence). The CDR3 sequence: CASSIDPWEDEQYF. The CDR3 DNA reads TGTGCCAGTAGTATAGATCCCTGGGAGGACGAGCAGTACTTC.

The CDR3 nucleotides are TGCGCCAGCAGCTCGGACCCCGGGACAGGTGGTGGCTACACCTTC. This codes for CASSSDPGTGGGYTF. The chain combines TRBV5-1 with TRBJ1-2; TRBD1 matches at 8 bases. The CDR3 has 15 residues. V gave up 3 bases and J gave up 7 bases; unmatched junction bases: 11. Germline-derived CDR1 and CDR2 are SGHRS and YFSETQ.

The chain joins TRBV3-1 (or the pseudogene TRBV3-2) to TRBJ2-7; 7 bases map to TRBD1. V lost 4 bases, J lost 2 bases, and 5 bases stayed unmatched. Germline V lookup: CDR1 LGHDT, CDR2 YNNKEL (reference sequence). This CDR3 comprises 14 residues. In DNA form, the CDR3 reads TGTGCCAGCAGCCCCATGGGACAGACCTACGAGCAGTACTTC. Amino acids: CASSPMGQTYEQYF.